The clone carrying this T cell receptor (beta chain) was found a few times. What it binds is unknown. Investigators isolated RNA and reverse transcribed it into cDNA to act as the sequencing template. The data were produced by immunoSEQ multiplex PCR, yet TCRdb's version contains in-frame clones alone and is incomplete. The table has about 220,000 clones, more than 45% seen once. The entry originates in a study of CD8+ T cells in alopecia areata. Findings of the study overall: Clonality in lesional scalp, especially alopecia totalis/universalis, exceeded that of normal scalp. Scalp sample data also include resident alphabeta T cells from normal skin. Mice showed clearer TCR sharing than patients did, a gap that was possibly HLA-related.

As for treatment: oral pan-JAK inhibitor, 5-10 mg twice daily. The authors sorted CD4+ and CD8+ T cells from PBMCs. The starting material was CD4+ T cells sorted from blood, obtained at week 4, from a patient treated with tofacitinib. The source is a human donor with alopecia areata.

DNA of the CDR3: TGTGCCAGCAGCCCGGACAGGGCTGACTACGAGCAGTACTTC. It translates to CASSPDRADYEQYF. V gene TRBV5-6 combines with J gene TRBJ2-7, with 8 bases aligning to TRBD1. V was clipped by 4 bases and J by 3 bases; unmatched bases: 6. This CDR3 is 14 amino acids long. CDR1 SGHDT and CDR2 YYEEEE come from the germline V gene.